This T cell receptor beta chain was found in a study of cytomegalovirus exposure and HLA in healthy donors. Findings and limits, study-wide: Within the data, a cluster of highly shared sequence variants was likely a sequencing artifact. In vitro testing confirmed a few CMV-associated chains as specific for CMV antigens.

Primers included in the PCR were 60 Vbeta and 13 Jbeta primers. This table comes from immunoSEQ multiplex PCR, and its TCRdb copy is limited to in-frame clones, with some not included. The sample holds 120,000 or so clones, about four fifths seen once. On this clone: Its cognate antigen is unknown.

The CDR3 length is 16 residues. Germline CDR1 MNHEY, CDR2 SVGAGI. Trimming took 0 bases from V and 4 from J; bases not matched to a gene: 4. Nominally healthy donors were sampled, though unrecorded immune exposures were likely. Source material: PBMCs. The TCR sequence derives from a man younger than 35 in good health and CMV-seronegative. The V gene is TRBV6-5, the J gene TRBJ1-2; 11 bases fit TRBD1. The chain's CDR3 is CASSYSRDRGSYGYTF. The CDR3 DNA is TGTGCCAGCAGTTACTCAAGGGACAGGGGGAGCTATGGCTACACCTTC.